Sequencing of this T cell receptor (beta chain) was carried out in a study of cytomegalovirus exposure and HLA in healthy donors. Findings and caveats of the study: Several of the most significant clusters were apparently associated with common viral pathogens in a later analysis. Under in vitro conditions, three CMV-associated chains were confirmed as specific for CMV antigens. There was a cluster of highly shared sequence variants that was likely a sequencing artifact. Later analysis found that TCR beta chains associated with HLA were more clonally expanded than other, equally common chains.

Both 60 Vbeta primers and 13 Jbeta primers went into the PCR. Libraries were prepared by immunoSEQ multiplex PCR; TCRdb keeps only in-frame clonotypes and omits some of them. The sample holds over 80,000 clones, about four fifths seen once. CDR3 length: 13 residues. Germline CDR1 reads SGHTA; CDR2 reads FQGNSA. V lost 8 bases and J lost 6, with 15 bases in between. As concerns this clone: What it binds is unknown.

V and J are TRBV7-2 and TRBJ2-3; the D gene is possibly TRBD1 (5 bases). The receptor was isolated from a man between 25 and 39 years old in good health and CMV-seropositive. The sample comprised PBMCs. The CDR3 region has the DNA TGTGCCAGCGTTTGGGGCCATGGGGATACGCAGTATTTT. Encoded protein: CASVWGHGDTQYF.